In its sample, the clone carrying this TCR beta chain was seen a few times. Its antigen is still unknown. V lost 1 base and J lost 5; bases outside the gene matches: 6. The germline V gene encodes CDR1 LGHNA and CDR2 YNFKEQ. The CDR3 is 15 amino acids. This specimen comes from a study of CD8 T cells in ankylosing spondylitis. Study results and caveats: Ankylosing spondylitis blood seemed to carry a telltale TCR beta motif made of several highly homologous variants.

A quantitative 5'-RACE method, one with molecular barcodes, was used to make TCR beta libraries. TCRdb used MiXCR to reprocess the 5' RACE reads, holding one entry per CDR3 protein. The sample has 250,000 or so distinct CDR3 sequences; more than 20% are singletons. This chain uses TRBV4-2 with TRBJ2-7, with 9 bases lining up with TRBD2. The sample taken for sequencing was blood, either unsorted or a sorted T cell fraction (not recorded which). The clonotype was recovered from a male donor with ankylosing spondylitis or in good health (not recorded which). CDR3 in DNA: TGTGCCAGCAGCCAAGTGGGTAGCGGGGGTGACGAGCAGTACTTC. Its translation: CASSQVGSGGDEQYF.